The 27 T cell receptor beta chains below all came from one sample that was sequenced in a study of blood T cell repertoires in COVID-19. TCRdb's copy holds only in-frame clones and misses some; the assay was immunoSEQ multiplex PCR. The repertoire holds 250,000 to 300,000 clones, 86% seen once, with around 15% in the top ten. Sequenced material: PBMCs or T cells enriched from blood (not recorded which). The receptors originated from a man between 18 and 35 years old who had recovered from COVID-19.

V and J are TRBV5-4 and TRBJ1-2; 9 bases are shared with TRBD1. V dropped 6 bases and J dropped 6; count of bases not matched to a gene: 9. CDR1 SGHNT and CDR2 YYREEE come from the germline V gene (reference sequence). CDR3 length equals 14 residues. This chain's CDR3 is CASNLRDRADGYTF. The CDR3 DNA reads TGTGCCAGCAACCTCCGGGACAGGGCCGATGGCTACACCTTC.

The rearrangement links TRBV24-1 to TRBJ2-1, with TRBD2 identical over 12 bases. Germline CDR1 KGHDR, CDR2 SFDVKD. This CDR3 has 15 residues. Trimming took 9 bases from V and 4 from J; bases not matched to a gene: 6. CDR3 loop: CATPTSGGQYNEQFF. CDR3 nucleotide sequence: TGTGCCACCCCGACTAGCGGGGGCCAATACAATGAGCAGTTCTTC.

This chain links TRBV14 with TRBJ2-5, with 9 positions matching TRBD1. Trimming at V came to 4 bases and at J to 5 bases, leaving 11 bases not matched to a gene. CDR1 and CDR2 (germline): SGHDN, FVKESK. The CDR3 has 16 residues. Here the CDR3 DNA reads TGTGCCAGCAGCCCTACAGGGGGCGCATTAGGGGAGACCCAGTACTTC. Residues: CASSPTGGALGETQYF.

The chain couples TRBV10-2 to TRBJ2-2; 7 bases are a match to TRBD2. The CDR3 consists of 15 residues. The germline V gene encodes CDR1 WSHSY and CDR2 SAAADI. With V trimmed by 6 bases and J by 3 bases, 7 bases remained unmatched. For the CDR3, the DNA is TGCGCCAGCAGACTGCTAGCGGAAGACACCGGGGAGCTGTTTTTT. This sequence encodes CASRLLAEDTGELFF.

The chain employs TRBV24-1 and TRBJ2-1; D unresolved. The V end lost 4 bases, the J end lost 9 bases, and 12 bases lay between the germline ends. Germline lookup yields CDR1 KGHDR and CDR2 SFDVKD. The CDR3 has 13 residues. CDR3 nucleotide sequence: TGTGCCACCAGTGACCACACAGCCTTTGAGCAGTTCTTC. Residues: CATSDHTAFEQFF.

This chain links TRBV5-1 with TRBJ2-5, with 13 nucleotides matching TRBD2. Germline CDR1 is SGHRS and CDR2 is YFSETQ. The CDR3 runs to 17 residues. After removal of 0 bases from V and 1 base from J, the junction contained 3 bases not matched to a gene. The CDR3 region has the DNA TGCGCCAGCAGCTTGGAGGGACTAGCGGGGACCCAAGAGACCCAGTACTTC. Protein product: CASSLEGLAGTQETQYF. The full variable domain, its missing parts supplied by reference TRBV5-1 and TRBJ2-5, is KAGVTQTPRYLIKTRGQQVTLSCSPISGHRSVSWYQQTPGQGLQFLFEYFSETQRNKGNFPGRFSGRQFSNSRSEMNVSTLELGDSALYLCASSLEGLAGTQETQYFGPGTRLLVL.

The V and J genes are TRBV19 and TRBJ2-5; the D gene is possibly TRBD2 (5 bases). CDR1 and CDR2 from the germline V gene are LNHDA and SQIVND (reference sequence). This CDR3 comprises 13 residues. V dropped 7 bases and J dropped 1 base, with 10 bases sitting between them. CDR3 DNA sequence: TGTGCCAGTAAGGCGCGGGCCCAAGAGACCCAGTACTTC. This codes for CASKARAQETQYF.

The chain combines TRBV19 with TRBJ2-3, with 9 bases identical to TRBD1. This CDR3 has 14 residues. V shed 9 bases and J 5 bases; nucleotides not matched to a gene: 9. CDR1 and CDR2 (germline): LNHDA, SQIVND (reference sequence). DNA of the CDR3: TGTGCCAGCGGAGTACAGGGGGCGCGAGATACGCAGTATTTT. The encoded protein is CASGVQGARDTQYF.

This chain joins TRBV6-2 or TRBV6-3 and TRBJ1-2; maybe TRBD1 (5 bases). Trimming shortened V by 5 bases and J by 11 bases, and 24 bases separated the two germline ends. The CDR3 is 15 amino acids. Per the germline V gene, CDR1 is MNHEY and CDR2 is SVGEGT. This CDR3 is CASSIFGGASSNYTF. The CDR3 region has the DNA TGTGCCAGCAGTATCTTCGGAGGGGCGTCGAGTAATTACACCTTC.

This clone was observed once. This rearrangement joins TRBV6-5 to TRBJ2-2; 8 bases are shared with TRBD1. V trimming: 5 bases; J trimming: 6 bases; junction bases outside the gene matches: 8. The germline V gene encodes CDR1 MNHEY and CDR2 SVGAGI. The CDR3 extends over 15 amino acids. The CDR3 spells CASSPDRGFAGELFF. DNA for the CDR3: TGTGCCAGCAGTCCCGACAGGGGTTTTGCCGGGGAGCTGTTTTTT.

As DNA, the CDR3 is TGTGCCATCAGTGAGGAGGGGGTACGAGAAAAACTGTTTTTT. Translated: CAISEEGVREKLFF. The V call is TRBV10-3, the J call TRBJ1-4; possible D gene TRBD1, 6 bases. V was trimmed by 2 bases and J by 8 bases, leaving 12 bases between them. The length of the CDR3 is 14 residues. Looked up from germline, CDR1 is ENHRY and CDR2 is SYGVKD.

The V call is TRBV21-1, the J call TRBJ1-2; the D call TRBD1 from the table was never checked on the DNA. TRBV21-1 is deemed a pseudogene. There are 14 residues in the CDR3. CDR3 region: CASNTLGQWGGYTF. DNA of the CDR3: TGTGCCAGCAACACACTGGGACAGTGGGGAGGCTACACCTTC.

The V call is TRBV5-8, the J call TRBJ2-1; D may be TRBD1 (5 bases). V was shortened by 5 bases and J by 2 bases, with 17 bases between the two germline ends. Per the germline V gene, CDR1 is SGHTS and CDR2 is YDEGEE. The CDR3 is made up of 16 amino acids. CDR3 sequence: CASRPSWGSTYNEQFF. CDR3 nucleotide sequence: TGTGCCAGCAGACCTTCTTGGGGCTCAACCTACAATGAGCAGTTCTTC.

The J gene is TRBJ2-2, the V gene TRBV5-5; weak D call: TRBD1 (5 bases). In germline, CDR1 is SGHKS, CDR2 YYEKEE (reference sequence). V shed 6 bases and J shed 4 bases, with 22 bases lying between them. CDR3 length: 17 residues. CDR3 residues: CASNYFPTVSRTGELFF. Written as DNA, the CDR3 is TGTGCCAGCAACTACTTTCCGACAGTGAGTCGCACCGGGGAGCTGTTTTTT.

The V call is TRBV10-2, the J call TRBJ2-3; no clear D gene. Germline V gives CDR1 WSHSY, CDR2 SAAADI. This CDR3 comprises 13 residues. The ends were cut back, 7 bases at V and 0 bases at J, with 8 bases in the middle. The CDR3 bases are TGCGCCAGCATGTTACTGAGCACAGATACGCAGTATTTT. Protein product: CASMLLSTDTQYF.

The chain joins TRBV5-4 to TRBJ1-1, with TRBD1 as a possible D gene (6 bases). The CDR3 is 14 amino acids. The germline V gene has CDR1 SGHNT and CDR2 YYREEE (reference sequence). V shed 5 bases and J shed 2 bases, with 13 bases lying between them. For the CDR3, the DNA is TGTGCCAGCAGTCTGGACAGCTTAAACACTGAAGCTTTCTTT. Translation gives CASSLDSLNTEAFF.

The table lists this clone with a few counts. This sequence joins TRBV5-1 and TRBJ2-7; 13 bases match TRBD2. CDR1 and CDR2 (germline): SGHRS, YFSETQ. The J segment lost 6 bases and the V segment lost 4 bases, leaving 7 bases of the junction unmatched. This CDR3 is built from 15 residues. The CDR3: CASSPLAGGPAEQYF. CDR3 DNA: TGCGCCAGCAGCCCACTAGCGGGAGGGCCTGCCGAGCAGTACTTC.

The J gene is TRBJ2-7, the V gene TRBV7-8; 8 bases are shared with TRBD1. CDR3 length: 16 residues. V shed 0 bases and J 5 bases; nucleotides not matched to a gene: 9. Germline V gene lookup returns CDR1 SGHVS and CDR2 FQNEAQ. The CDR3 is CASSLAQPGQGDEQYF. DNA of the CDR3: TGTGCCAGCAGCTTAGCACAACCCGGACAGGGCGACGAGCAGTACTTC.

V and J are TRBV7-9 and TRBJ2-1; the match to TRBD1 covers 10 bases. The CDR3 loop spans 16 amino acids. CDR1 is SEHNR and CDR2 is FQNEAQ in the germline V gene (reference sequence). Trimming removed 1 base from V and 0 bases from J; junction bases left unmatched: 0. CDR3 nucleotides: TGTGCCAGCAGCTTAGGGACAGGGGGCTCCTACAATGAGCAGTTCTTC. Its protein product is CASSLGTGGSYNEQFF.

The V gene is TRBV5-4, the J gene TRBJ2-2, with D perhaps TRBD1 (5 bases). The length of the CDR3 is 15 residues. V dropped 9 bases and J dropped 0 bases, with 15 bases sitting between them. Germline assignment: CDR1 SGHNT and CDR2 YYREEE (reference sequence). CDR3 sequence (DNA): TGTGCCATCCGTAGGCAGGGTTCGAACACCGGGGAGCTGTTTTTT. It specifies CAIRRQGSNTGELFF.

The CDR3 spells CASSYSSAEDYEQYF. CDR3 coding DNA: TGTGCCAGCAGTTATAGTTCCGCAGAGGACTACGAGCAGTACTTC. This sequence joins TRBV6-5 and TRBJ2-7; no firm D call. This CDR3 region has 15 residues. Germline V CDR1 and CDR2: MNHEY, SVGAGI. V shed 3 bases and J shed 3 bases, with 15 bases lying between them.

A few counts support this clone. The chain carries TRBV3-1 (or the pseudogene TRBV3-2) and TRBJ2-7, with a weak D call TRBD2 (5 bases). This CDR3 is built from 14 residues. Germline V CDR1 and CDR2: LGHDT, YNNKEL (reference sequence). V shed 0 bases and J shed 7 bases, with 13 bases lying between them. CDR3: CASSQEVEGREQYF. CDR3 DNA: TGTGCCAGCAGCCAAGAAGTTGAGGGAAGGGAGCAGTACTTC.

The gene calls are TRBV11-2 and TRBJ2-1; 11 bases map to TRBD2. V lost 1 base, J lost 0 bases, and 8 bases stayed unmatched. The germline V gene encodes CDR1 SGHAT and CDR2 FQNNGV. The CDR3 is made up of 19 amino acids. The CDR3 nucleotides read TGTGCCAGCAGCTTAGTAAGTAGCGGGAGGGCCACCTCCTACAATGAGCAGTTCTTC. It yields the protein CASSLVSSGRATSYNEQFF. The full variable domain, completed using reference TRBV11-2 and TRBJ2-1, is EAGVAQSPRYKIIEKRQSVAFWCNPISGHATLYWYQQILGQGPKLLIQFQNNGVVDDSQLPKDRFSAERLKGVDSTLKIQPAKLEDSAVYLCASSLVSSGRATSYNEQFFGPGTRLTVL.

In nucleotides, the CDR3 is TGTGCCAGCAGCAAAGCTCTTCGGGTTTCTGGAAACACCATATATTTT. It translates to CASSKALRVSGNTIYF. The chain combines TRBV21-1 with TRBJ1-3. TRBV21-1 is listed as a pseudogene. The CDR3 has 16 residues.

This clone has only one observation. The chain carries TRBV5-6 and TRBJ2-5; a possible D gene is TRBD1 (7 bases). V was clipped by 0 bases and J by 1 base, with 13 bases between them. The CDR3 is 16 amino acids. Germline V gene data show CDR1 as SGHDT and CDR2 as YYEEEE. CDR3 in amino acids: CASSLGAQGGQETQYF. The CDR3 bases are TGTGCCAGCAGCTTGGGCGCGCAGGGGGGCCAAGAGACCCAGTACTTC.

The J gene is TRBJ2-1, the V gene TRBV5-6, with a tentative D call TRBD1 (6 bases). V was clipped by 4 bases and J by 6 bases, with 8 bases between them. The germline gives CDR1 SGHDT, CDR2 YYEEEE. The length of the CDR3 is 12 residues. The CDR3 spells CASSRTVNEQFF. DNA of the CDR3: TGTGCCAGCAGCCGGACAGTCAATGAGCAGTTCTTC.

The chain uses TRBV27 and TRBJ1-4; D is undetermined. With 3 bases removed from V and 3 bases from J, the gap between germline ends came to 8 bases. Germline CDR1 and CDR2: MNHEY and SMNVEV (reference sequence). This CDR3 comprises 14 residues. The DNA for the CDR3 is TGTGCCAGCAGTTTCAGTCAGGCTAATGAAAAACTGTTTTTT. Protein sequence: CASSFSQANEKLFF.